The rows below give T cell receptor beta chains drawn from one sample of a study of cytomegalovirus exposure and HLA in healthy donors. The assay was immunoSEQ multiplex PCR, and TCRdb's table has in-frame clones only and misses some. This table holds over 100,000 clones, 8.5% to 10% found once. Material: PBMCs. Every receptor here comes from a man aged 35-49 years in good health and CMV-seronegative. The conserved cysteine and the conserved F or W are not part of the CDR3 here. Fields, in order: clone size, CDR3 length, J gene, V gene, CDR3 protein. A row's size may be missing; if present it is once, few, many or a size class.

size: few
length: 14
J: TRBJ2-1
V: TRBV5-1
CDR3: ASSSKVLAGGNEQF

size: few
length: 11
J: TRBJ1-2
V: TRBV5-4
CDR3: ASRVMGPYGYT

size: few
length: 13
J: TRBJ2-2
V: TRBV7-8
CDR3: ASSSGTGNTGELF

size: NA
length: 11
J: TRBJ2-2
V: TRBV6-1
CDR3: ASSLAGTGELF

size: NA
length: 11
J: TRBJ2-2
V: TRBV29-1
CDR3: SVGSENTGELF

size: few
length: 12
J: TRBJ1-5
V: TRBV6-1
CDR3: ASSDNWRDQPQH

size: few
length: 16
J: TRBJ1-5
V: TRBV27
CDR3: ASSFSPGQGALNQPQH

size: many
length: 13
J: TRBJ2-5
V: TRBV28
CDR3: ASSLWASGEETQY

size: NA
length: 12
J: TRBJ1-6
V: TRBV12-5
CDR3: ASGGQGINSPLH

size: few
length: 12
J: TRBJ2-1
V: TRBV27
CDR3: ASSSDFGGNEQF

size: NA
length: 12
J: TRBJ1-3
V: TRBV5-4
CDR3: ASSLEGGRNTIY

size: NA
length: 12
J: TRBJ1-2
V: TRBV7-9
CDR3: ASSLRAGGYGYT

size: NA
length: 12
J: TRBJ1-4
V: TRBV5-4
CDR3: ASSLEGYNEKLF

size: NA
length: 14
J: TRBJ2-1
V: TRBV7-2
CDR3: ASSLDRGYNYNEQF

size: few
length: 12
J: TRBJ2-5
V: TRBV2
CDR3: ASSWTSGGSPGD

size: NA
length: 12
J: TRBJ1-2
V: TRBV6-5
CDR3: ASSYVGARYGYT

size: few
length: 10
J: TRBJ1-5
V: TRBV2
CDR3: ASSDIYQPQH

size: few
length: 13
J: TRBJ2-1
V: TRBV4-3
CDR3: ASSQGTSGGNEQF

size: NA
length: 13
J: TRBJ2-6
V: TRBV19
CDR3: ASSIGGGGANVLT

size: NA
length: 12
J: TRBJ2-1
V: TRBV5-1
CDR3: ASSLDRSDNEQF

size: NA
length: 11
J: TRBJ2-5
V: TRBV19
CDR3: ASGAGGQETQY

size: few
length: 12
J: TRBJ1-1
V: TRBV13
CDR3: ASSPRGAGTEAF

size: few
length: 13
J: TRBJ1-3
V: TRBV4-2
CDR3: ASSQRGRDGNTIY

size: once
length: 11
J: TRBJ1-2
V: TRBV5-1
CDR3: ASSHDRAGGYT

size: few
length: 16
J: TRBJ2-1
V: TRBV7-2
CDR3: ASSLARVGGGSYNEQF

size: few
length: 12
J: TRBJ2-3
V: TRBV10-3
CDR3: AISAGGFTDTQY

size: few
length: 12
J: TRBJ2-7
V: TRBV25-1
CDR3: ASSERGTSYEQY

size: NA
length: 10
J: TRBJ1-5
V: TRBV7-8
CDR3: ASSSVNQPQH

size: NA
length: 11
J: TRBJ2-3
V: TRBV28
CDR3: ASRTSGLDTQY

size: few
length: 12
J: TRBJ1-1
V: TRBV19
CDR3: ASSLGQGWTEAF

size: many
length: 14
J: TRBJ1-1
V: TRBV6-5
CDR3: ASSSDRVKVNTEAF

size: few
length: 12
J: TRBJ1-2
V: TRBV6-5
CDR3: ASSLAGANYGYT

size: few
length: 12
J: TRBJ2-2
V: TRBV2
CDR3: ASSGQGAGGELF

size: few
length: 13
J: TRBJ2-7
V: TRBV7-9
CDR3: ASSPDRVGDYEQY

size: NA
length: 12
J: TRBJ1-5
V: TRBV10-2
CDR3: ASSLTYSNQPQH

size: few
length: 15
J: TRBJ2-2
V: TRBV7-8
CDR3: ASSSRRTGVFLRELF

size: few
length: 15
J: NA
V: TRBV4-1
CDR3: ASSQGGLAGDPYEQY

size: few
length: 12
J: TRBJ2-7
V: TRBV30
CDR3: AWRDRDRGHEQY

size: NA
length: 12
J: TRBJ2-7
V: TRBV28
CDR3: ASSDQTRTYEQY

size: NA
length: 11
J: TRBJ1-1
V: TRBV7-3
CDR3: ASSLNKNTEAF

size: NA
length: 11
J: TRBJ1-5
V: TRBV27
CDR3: ASSFDRVQPQH

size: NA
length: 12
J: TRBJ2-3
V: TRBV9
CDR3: ASSQLQETDTQY

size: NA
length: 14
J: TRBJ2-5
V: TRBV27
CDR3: ASSLLFGGAEETQY

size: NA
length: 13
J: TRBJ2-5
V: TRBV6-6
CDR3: ASSYPQGRQETQY

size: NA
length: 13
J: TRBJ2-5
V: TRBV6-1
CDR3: ASRGLAGPWETQY

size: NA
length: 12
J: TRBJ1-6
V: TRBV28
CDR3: ASSFRGREAPLH

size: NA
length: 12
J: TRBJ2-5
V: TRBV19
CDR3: ASSIDLSYRTQY

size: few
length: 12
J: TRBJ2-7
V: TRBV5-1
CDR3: ASSLVGGSYEQY